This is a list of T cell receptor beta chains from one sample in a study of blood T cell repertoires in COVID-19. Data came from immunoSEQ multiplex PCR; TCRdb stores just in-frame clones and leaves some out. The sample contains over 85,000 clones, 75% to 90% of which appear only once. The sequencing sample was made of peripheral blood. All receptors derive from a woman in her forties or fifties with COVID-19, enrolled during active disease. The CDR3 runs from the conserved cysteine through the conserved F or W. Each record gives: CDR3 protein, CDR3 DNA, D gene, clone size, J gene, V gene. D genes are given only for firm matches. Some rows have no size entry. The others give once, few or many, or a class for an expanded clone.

CDR3: CASPRDSHTGELFF; DNA: TGTGCCAGCCCAAGGGACAGTCACACCGGGGAGCTGTTTTTT; D: TRBD1; size: .; J: TRBJ2-2; V: TRBV7-2
CDR3: CASTGQGASYEQYF; DNA: TGTGCCAGCACGGGACAGGGGGCCTCCTACGAGCAGTACTTC; D: TRBD1; size: .; J: TRBJ2-7; V: TRBV2
CDR3: CASSLGGGDSRVTEAFF; DNA: TGTGCCAGCAGCTTGGGGGGAGGAGATTCGAGGGTTACTGAAGCTTTCTTT; D: .; size: .; J: TRBJ1-1; V: TRBV5-6
CDR3: CASSSGLSNEKLFF; DNA: TGTGCCAGCAGCTCAGGGTTGTCTAATGAAAAACTGTTTTTT; D: .; size: .; J: TRBJ1-4; V: TRBV5-6
CDR3: CASSPGQGVYTEAFF; DNA: TGCGCCAGCAGTCCAGGACAGGGGGTCTACACTGAAGCTTTCTTT; D: TRBD1; size: .; J: TRBJ1-1; V: TRBV10-1
CDR3: CASSLTSGPTDTQYF; DNA: TGTGCCAGCAGCTTAACTAGCGGACCCACAGATACGCAGTATTTT; D: TRBD2; size: .; J: TRBJ2-3; V: TRBV7-9
CDR3: CASSLLAGANEQFF; DNA: TGTGCCAGCAGCCTGCTAGCGGGGGCCAATGAGCAGTTCTTC; D: TRBD2; size: .; J: TRBJ2-1; V: TRBV6-5
CDR3: CASTELAGTYEQYF; DNA: TGTGCCAGCACGGAACTAGCGGGGACCTACGAGCAGTACTTC; D: TRBD2; size: .; J: TRBJ2-7; V: TRBV6-6
CDR3: CASSTTGEGSYNSPLHF; DNA: TGTGCCAGCAGTACGACAGGGGAAGGATCCTATAATTCACCCCTCCACTTT; D: TRBD1; size: .; J: TRBJ1-6; V: TRBV28
CDR3: CASLRGQGAPAYF; DNA: TGTGCCAGCCTCCGGGGACAGGGGGCGCCGGCGTACTTC; D: TRBD1; size: .; J: TRBJ2-5; V: TRBV12-3/TRBV12-4
CDR3: CAWSFRGSAFF; DNA: TGTGCCTGGAGTTTTAGGGGGTCAGCTTTCTTT; D: .; size: once; J: TRBJ1-1; V: TRBV30
CDR3: CASSILPPYEQYF; DNA: TGTGCCAGCAGCATCCTCCCCCCCTACGAGCAGTACTTC; D: .; size: .; J: TRBJ2-7; V: TRBV11-2
CDR3: CASSAGPRGNTEAFF; DNA: TGCGCCAGCAGCGCCGGACCCCGGGGAAACACTGAAGCTTTCTTT; D: .; size: .; J: TRBJ1-1; V: TRBV5-1
CDR3: CASSSGTGIEPQHF; DNA: TGTGCCAGCAGCTCTGGAACGGGGATCGAGCCCCAGCATTTT; D: .; size: .; J: TRBJ1-5; V: TRBV7-2
CDR3: CAWSRAGRNQPQHF; DNA: TGTGCCTGGAGTCGGGCAGGGCGCAATCAGCCCCAGCATTTT; D: .; size: .; J: TRBJ1-5; V: TRBV30
CDR3: CATSANLPGTVNYGYTF; DNA: TGTGCCACCAGTGCTAACCTCCCCGGGACAGTTAACTATGGCTACACCTTC; D: TRBD1; size: .; J: TRBJ1-2; V: TRBV24-1
CDR3: CASRASGAYEQYF; DNA: TGTGCCAGCAGGGCGAGCGGAGCCTACGAGCAGTACTTC; D: .; size: few; J: TRBJ2-7; V: TRBV12-3/TRBV12-4
CDR3: CASTRGNTIYF; DNA: TGTGCCAGCACCCGGGGAAACACCATATATTTT; D: .; size: .; J: TRBJ1-3; V: TRBV6-5
CDR3: CAISPGQGNQPQHF; DNA: TGTGCCATCAGTCCTGGACAGGGTAATCAGCCCCAGCATTTT; D: TRBD1; size: many; J: TRBJ1-5; V: TRBV10-3
CDR3: CSVRTGAEQYF; DNA: TGCAGCGTGCGGACAGGGGCCGAGCAGTACTTC; D: TRBD1; size: .; J: TRBJ2-7; V: TRBV29-1
CDR3: CASSLNRGFTEAFF; DNA: TGTGCCAGCAGCTTAAACAGGGGGTTCACTGAAGCTTTCTTT; D: TRBD1; size: .; J: TRBJ1-1; V: TRBV7-2
CDR3: CASSQTGTRVLNTIYF; DNA: TGTGCCAGCAGCCAAACCGGGACAAGGGTCTTAAACACCATATATTTT; D: .; size: .; J: TRBJ1-3; V: TRBV3-1/TRBV3-2
CDR3: CASGLVLRAQRGGYTF; DNA: TGTGCTAGTGGTTTAGTCCTTCGAGCCCAACGGGGTGGCTACACCTTC; D: .; size: .; J: TRBJ1-2; V: TRBV12-5
CDR3: CASISFGQANTGELFF; DNA: TGTGCCAGTATATCTTTCGGCCAGGCGAACACCGGGGAGCTGTTTTTT; D: .; size: .; J: TRBJ2-2; V: TRBV19
CDR3: CASSQQEGIQETQYF; DNA: TGTGCCAGCAGCCAACAAGAGGGTATCCAAGAGACCCAGTACTTC; D: .; size: .; J: TRBJ2-5; V: TRBV3-1/TRBV3-2
CDR3: CASSLGGHYGYTF; DNA: TGTGCCAGCAGCTTAGGGGGGCACTATGGCTACACCTTC; D: .; size: .; J: TRBJ1-2; V: TRBV7-2
CDR3: CASSPPAAGGWGTQYF; DNA: TGTGCCAGCTCACCACCGGCTGCAGGGGGCTGGGGGACCCAGTACTTC; D: TRBD1; size: .; J: TRBJ2-5; V: TRBV18
CDR3: CASSVLSAGELFF; DNA: TGTGCCAGCAGCGTACTCTCCGCCGGGGAGCTGTTTTTT; D: .; size: .; J: TRBJ2-2; V: TRBV9
CDR3: CASSQERVEAQYF; DNA: TGCGCCAGCAGCCAAGAGAGGGTGGAGGCGCAGTATTTT; D: .; size: .; J: TRBJ2-3; V: TRBV4-3
CDR3: CASSQEGQVRGYGYTF; DNA: TGCGCCAGCAGCCAAGAAGGGCAAGTCAGGGGATATGGCTACACCTTC; D: .; size: once; J: TRBJ1-2; V: TRBV4-1
CDR3: CATASGGKVVSETQYF; DNA: TGTGCCACCGCGAGCGGGGGGAAGGTTGTATCAGAGACCCAGTACTTC; D: TRBD2; size: few; J: TRBJ2-5; V: TRBV15
CDR3: CASSERTLGRNTEAFF; DNA: TGTGCCAGCAGTGAAAGAACCCTAGGTAGGAACACTGAAGCTTTCTTT; D: .; size: once; J: TRBJ1-1; V: TRBV6-1
CDR3: CAWSGLAGGLNEQFF; DNA: TGTGCCTGGAGTGGTTTAGCGGGGGGGCTCAATGAGCAGTTCTTC; D: TRBD2; size: .; J: TRBJ2-1; V: TRBV30
CDR3: CASSPLSGGAYNEQFF; DNA: TGTGCCAGCAGCCCCCTTAGCGGGGGGGCCTACAATGAGCAGTTCTTC; D: TRBD2; size: .; J: TRBJ2-1; V: TRBV11-2
CDR3: CASSFPGVGTQYF; DNA: TGTGCCAGCAGCTTTCCGGGGGTGGGTACGCAGTATTTT; D: .; size: .; J: TRBJ2-3; V: TRBV11-3
CDR3: CATFDREANRAWQPQHF; DNA: TGTGCCACCTTTGACAGGGAGGCAAACCGGGCCTGGCAGCCCCAGCATTTT; D: TRBD1; size: .; J: TRBJ1-5; V: TRBV24-1
CDR3: CASSSGTSGGGEQYF; DNA: TGTGCCAGTAGTTCCGGGACTAGCGGGGGAGGCGAGCAGTACTTC; D: TRBD2; size: .; J: TRBJ2-7; V: TRBV19
CDR3: CASRGQMNSGNTIYF; DNA: TGTGCCAGCAGGGGACAGATGAACTCTGGAAACACCATATATTTT; D: TRBD1; size: .; J: TRBJ1-3; V: TRBV6-5
CDR3: CASSPQLGQGKSYEQYF; DNA: TGCGCCAGCAGTCCGCAATTAGGACAGGGAAAATCCTACGAGCAGTACTTC; D: TRBD1; size: once; J: TRBJ2-7; V: TRBV23-1
CDR3: CASSPGGGTRYGYTF; DNA: TGTGCCAGCAGCCCCGGGGGAGGCACGCGTTATGGCTACACCTTC; D: .; size: .; J: TRBJ1-2; V: TRBV14
CDR3: CASSQSRGGRGYTF; DNA: TGTGCCAGCAGCCAATCAAGAGGGGGCAGGGGCTACACCTTC; D: TRBD1; size: .; J: TRBJ1-2; V: TRBV14
CDR3: CASTLRTAGTGELFF; DNA: TGTGCCAGCACACTAAGGACAGCTGGCACCGGGGAGCTGTTTTTT; D: .; size: .; J: TRBJ2-2; V: TRBV27
CDR3: CASRQEQNEKLFF; DNA: TGTGCCAGCAGACAGGAGCAAAATGAAAAACTGTTTTTT; D: .; size: few; J: TRBJ1-4; V: TRBV2
CDR3: CASSTRDTSTDTQYF; DNA: TGCGCCAGCAGCACCCGGGACACAAGCACAGATACGCAGTATTTT; D: .; size: .; J: TRBJ2-3; V: TRBV5-1